This TCR beta chain was retrieved from a study of radiation and T cells in renal cell carcinoma. In the case of this clone: Its antigen is still unknown.

Produced via immunoSEQ multiplex PCR; TCRdb's table is partial and in-frame only. Of some 70,000 clones listed, around 80% are singletons. General study results and limits: No pretreatment tumor biopsies were available for baseline clonotypes.

V was clipped by 5 bases and J by 0 bases, with 5 bases between them. Germline V gene data show CDR1 as MNHEY and CDR2 as SMNVEV (reference sequence). This CDR3 has 13 residues. Noted time point: blood 2 weeks post-SBRT. Stated treatment: 15 Gy SBRT to primary tumor, nephrectomy 4 weeks later. After SBRT, blood was collected at 2 and 4 weeks, plus baseline. The tumor was a clear cell renal cell carcinoma. This material consisted of blood, taken from a patient whose treatment included radiotherapy and nephrectomy. This TCR was recovered from a man in his fifties or sixties with renal cell carcinoma. V gene TRBV27 combines with J gene TRBJ2-1; D unclear. The CDR3 coding sequence is TGTGCCAGCAGTGGCTACTCCTACAATGAGCAGTTCTTC. It specifies CASSGYSYNEQFF.